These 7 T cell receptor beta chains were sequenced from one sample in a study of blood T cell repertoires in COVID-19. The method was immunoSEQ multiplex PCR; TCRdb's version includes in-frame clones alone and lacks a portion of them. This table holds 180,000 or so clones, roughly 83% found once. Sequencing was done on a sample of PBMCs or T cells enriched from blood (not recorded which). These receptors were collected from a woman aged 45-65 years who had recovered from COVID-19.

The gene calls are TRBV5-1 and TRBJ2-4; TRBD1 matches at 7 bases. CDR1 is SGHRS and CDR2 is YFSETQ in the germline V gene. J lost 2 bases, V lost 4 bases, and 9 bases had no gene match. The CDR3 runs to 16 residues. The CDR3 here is CASSPQKGATKNIQYF. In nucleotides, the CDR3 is TGCGCCAGCAGCCCCCAGAAGGGGGCGACCAAAAACATTCAGTACTTC. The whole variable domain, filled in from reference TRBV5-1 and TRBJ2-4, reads KAGVTQTPRYLIKTRGQQVTLSCSPISGHRSVSWYQQTPGQGLQFLFEYFSETQRNKGNFPGRFSGRQFSNSRSEMNVSTLELGDSALYLCASSPQKGATKNIQYFGAGTRLSVL.

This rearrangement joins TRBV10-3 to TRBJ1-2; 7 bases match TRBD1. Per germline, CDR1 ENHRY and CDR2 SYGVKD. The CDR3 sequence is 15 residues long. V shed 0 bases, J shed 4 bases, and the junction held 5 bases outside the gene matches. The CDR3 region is CAISESGGAGYGYTF. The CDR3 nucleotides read TGTGCCATCAGTGAGTCAGGGGGCGCCGGCTATGGCTACACCTTC.

In DNA, the CDR3 is TGTGCCAGCAGCCAAACCGGGACAGGGCGTCAGCCCCAGCATTTT. It is translated as CASSQTGTGRQPQHF. This sequence joins TRBV5-5 and TRBJ1-5; the match to TRBD1 covers 9 bases. Germline loops: CDR1 SGHKS, CDR2 YYEKEE (reference sequence). J was trimmed by 6 bases and V by 4 bases; bases with no gene match: 8. The CDR3 loop spans 15 amino acids.

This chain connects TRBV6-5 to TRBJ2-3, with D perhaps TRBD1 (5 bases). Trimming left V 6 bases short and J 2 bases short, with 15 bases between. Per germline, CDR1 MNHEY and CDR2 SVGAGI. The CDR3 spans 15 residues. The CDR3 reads CASRGVTGITDTQYF. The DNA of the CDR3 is TGTGCCAGCAGAGGAGTAACAGGTATCACAGATACGCAGTATTTT.

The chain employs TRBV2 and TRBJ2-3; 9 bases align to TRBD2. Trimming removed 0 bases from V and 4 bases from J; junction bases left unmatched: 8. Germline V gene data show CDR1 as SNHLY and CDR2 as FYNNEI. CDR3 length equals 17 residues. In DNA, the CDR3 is TGTGCCAGCAGTGAAGCGGGGGGTAGCGGGAGTCCAGATACGCAGTATTTT. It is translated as CASSEAGGSGSPDTQYF.

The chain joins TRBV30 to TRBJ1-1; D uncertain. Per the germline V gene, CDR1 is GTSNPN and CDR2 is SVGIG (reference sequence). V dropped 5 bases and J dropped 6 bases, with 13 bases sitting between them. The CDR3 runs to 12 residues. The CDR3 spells CAWARGAAEAFF. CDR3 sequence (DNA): TGTGCCTGGGCCCGGGGTGCCGCTGAAGCTTTCTTT.

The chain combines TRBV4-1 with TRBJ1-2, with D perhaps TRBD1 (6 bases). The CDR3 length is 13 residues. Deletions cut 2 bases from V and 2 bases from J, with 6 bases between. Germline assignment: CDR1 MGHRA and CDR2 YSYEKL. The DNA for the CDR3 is TGCGCCAGCAGCCAACAGGGGAACTATGGCTACACCTTC. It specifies CASSQQGNYGYTF.